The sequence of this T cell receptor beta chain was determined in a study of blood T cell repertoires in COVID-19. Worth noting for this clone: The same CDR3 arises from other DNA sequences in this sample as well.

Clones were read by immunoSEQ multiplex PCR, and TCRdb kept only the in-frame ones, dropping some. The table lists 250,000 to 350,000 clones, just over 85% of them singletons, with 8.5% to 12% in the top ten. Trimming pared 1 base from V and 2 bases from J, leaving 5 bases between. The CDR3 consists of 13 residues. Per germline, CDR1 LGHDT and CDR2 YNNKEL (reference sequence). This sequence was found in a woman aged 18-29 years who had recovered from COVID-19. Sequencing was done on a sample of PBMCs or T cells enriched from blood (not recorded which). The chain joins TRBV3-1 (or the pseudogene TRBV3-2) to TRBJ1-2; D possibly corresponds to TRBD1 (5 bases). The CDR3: CASSQAGNYGYTF. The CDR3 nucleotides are TGTGCCAGCAGCCAAGCAGGGAACTATGGCTACACCTTC.